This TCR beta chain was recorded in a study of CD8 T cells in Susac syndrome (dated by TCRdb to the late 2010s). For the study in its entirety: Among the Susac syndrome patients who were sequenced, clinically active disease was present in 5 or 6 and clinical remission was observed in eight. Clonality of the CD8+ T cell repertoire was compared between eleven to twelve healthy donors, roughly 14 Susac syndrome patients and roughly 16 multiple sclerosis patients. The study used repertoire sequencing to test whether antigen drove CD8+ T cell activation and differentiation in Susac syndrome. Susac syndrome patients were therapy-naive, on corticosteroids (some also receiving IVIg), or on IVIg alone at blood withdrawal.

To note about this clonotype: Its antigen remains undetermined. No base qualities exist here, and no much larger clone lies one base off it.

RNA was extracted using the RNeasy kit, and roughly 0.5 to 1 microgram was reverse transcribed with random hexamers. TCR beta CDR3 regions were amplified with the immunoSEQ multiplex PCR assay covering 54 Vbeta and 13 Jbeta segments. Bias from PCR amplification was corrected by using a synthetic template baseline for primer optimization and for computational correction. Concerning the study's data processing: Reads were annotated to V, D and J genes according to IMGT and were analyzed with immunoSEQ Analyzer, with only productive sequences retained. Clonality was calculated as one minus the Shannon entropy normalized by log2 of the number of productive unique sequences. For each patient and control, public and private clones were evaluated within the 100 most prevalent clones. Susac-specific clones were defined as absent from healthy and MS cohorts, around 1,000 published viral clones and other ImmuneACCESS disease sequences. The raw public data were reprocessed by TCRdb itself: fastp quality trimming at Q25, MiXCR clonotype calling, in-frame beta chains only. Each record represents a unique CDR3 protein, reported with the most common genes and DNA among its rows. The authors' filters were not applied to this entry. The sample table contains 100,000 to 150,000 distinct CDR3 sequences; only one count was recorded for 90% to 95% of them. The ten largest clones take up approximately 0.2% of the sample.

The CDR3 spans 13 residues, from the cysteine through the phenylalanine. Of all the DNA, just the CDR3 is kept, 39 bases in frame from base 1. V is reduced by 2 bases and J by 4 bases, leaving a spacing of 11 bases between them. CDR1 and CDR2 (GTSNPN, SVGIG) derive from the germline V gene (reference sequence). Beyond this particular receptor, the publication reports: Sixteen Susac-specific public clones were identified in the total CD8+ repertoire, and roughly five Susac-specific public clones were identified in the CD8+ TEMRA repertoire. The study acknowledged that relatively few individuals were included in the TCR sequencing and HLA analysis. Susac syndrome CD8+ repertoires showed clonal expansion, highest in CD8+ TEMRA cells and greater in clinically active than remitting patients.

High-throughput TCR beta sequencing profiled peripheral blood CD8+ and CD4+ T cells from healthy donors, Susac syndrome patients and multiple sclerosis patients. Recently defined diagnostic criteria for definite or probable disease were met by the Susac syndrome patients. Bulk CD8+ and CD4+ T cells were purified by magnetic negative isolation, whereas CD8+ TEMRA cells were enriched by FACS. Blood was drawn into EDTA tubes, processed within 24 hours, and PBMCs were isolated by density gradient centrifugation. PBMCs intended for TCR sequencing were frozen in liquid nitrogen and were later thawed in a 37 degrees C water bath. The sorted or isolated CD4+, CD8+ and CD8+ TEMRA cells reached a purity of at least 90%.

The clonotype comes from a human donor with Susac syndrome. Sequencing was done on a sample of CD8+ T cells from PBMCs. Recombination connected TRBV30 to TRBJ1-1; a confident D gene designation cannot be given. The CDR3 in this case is CAWSYLGGTEAFF. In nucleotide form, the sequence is TGTGCCTGGAGTTACTTGGGAGGCACTGAAGCTTTCTTT.